These 29 T cell receptor beta chains share one sample of origin, sequenced in a study of CD8 T cells in ankylosing spondylitis. Each CDR3 protein is one row after TCRdb ran MiXCR on the 5' RACE reads. The repertoire has 200,000 to 250,000 distinct CDR3 sequences, over 9.5% of them found once; the top ten carry about 19%. Material for sequencing was blood, either unsorted or a sorted T cell fraction (not recorded which). The receptor source for this set is a male donor with ankylosing spondylitis or in good health (not recorded which).

This clonotype was observed a handful of times. The chain couples TRBV15 to TRBJ2-3; D may correspond to TRBD1 or TRBD2 (6 bases each). This CDR3 has 15 residues. Germline loops: CDR1 LNHNV, CDR2 YYDKDF (reference sequence). With 5 bases removed from V and 5 bases from J, the gap between germline ends came to 17 bases. In DNA form, the CDR3 reads TGTGCCACCAGCGTCGGAGGGGGAGCGGGAGATACGCAGTATTTT. The encoded protein is CATSVGGGAGDTQYF.

Ten or more counts support this clonotype. The chain recombines TRBV15 with TRBJ2-3; D gene unclear. The germline V gene encodes CDR1 LNHNV and CDR2 YYDKDF (reference sequence). This CDR3 is built from 15 residues. Trimming pared 1 base from V and 5 bases from J, leaving 13 bases between. CDR3: CATSRATPSGDTQYF. As DNA, the CDR3 is TGTGCCACCAGCAGAGCGACACCGTCGGGAGATACGCAGTATTTT.

This clonotype occurred many times. This chain connects TRBV7-8 to TRBJ2-3, with 10 bases identical to TRBD1. The germline V gene encodes CDR1 SGHVS and CDR2 FQNEAQ. V gave up 6 bases and J gave up 2 bases; unmatched junction bases: 5. The CDR3 totals 15 residues. This chain's CDR3 is CASRHGTGDTDTQYF. CDR3 coding DNA: TGTGCCAGCAGACACGGGACAGGGGACACAGATACGCAGTATTTT.

This clonotype was seen at least ten times. The rearrangement uses TRBV15 and TRBJ1-4, with D perhaps matching TRBD1 (6 bases). Looked up from germline, CDR1 is LNHNV and CDR2 is YYDKDF (reference sequence). Trimming removed 1 base at V and 6 bases at J, with 6 bases between. CDR3 size: 13 residues. DNA for the CDR3: TGTGCCACCAGCAGAGCAGGGGATGAAAAACTGTTTTTT. Amino acids: CATSRAGDEKLFF.

This clonotype was recorded at least ten times. The V gene is TRBV3-1, the J gene TRBJ2-7, with D perhaps matching TRBD1 (5 bases). Germline V gene sequence: CDR1 LGHDT, CDR2 YNNKEL (reference sequence). The CDR3 sequence is 15 residues long. V gave up 1 base and J gave up 0 bases, with 10 bases separating them. The DNA of the CDR3 is TGTGCCAGCAGCCAAGGCCACAGGAGCTCCTACGAGCAGTACTTC. As protein: CASSQGHRSSYEQYF.

The genes are TRBV7-2 and TRBJ2-5, with 9 bases that match TRBD2. The CDR3 sequence is 14 residues long. J gave up 2 bases and V 4 bases, and 2 bases lay outside the gene matches. Germline CDR1 SGHTA, CDR2 FQGNSA. In DNA, the CDR3 is TGTGCCAGCAGCTCTAGCGGGATACAAGAGACCCAGTACTTC. As protein: CASSSSGIQETQYF.

This clonotype was picked up many times. The rearrangement uses TRBV29-1 and TRBJ1-1; no firm D call. The CDR3 is 13 residues long. Germline V gene lookup returns CDR1 SQVTM and CDR2 ANQGSEA. V shed 4 bases and J shed 5 bases, with 14 bases lying between them. Here the CDR3 reads CSVAAASKTEAFF. CDR3 sequence (DNA): TGCAGCGTTGCCGCCGCATCGAAAACTGAAGCTTTCTTT.

The chain combines TRBV18 with TRBJ2-1, with 9 bases aligning to TRBD2. CDR1 is KGHSH, CDR2 LQKENI, per germline. The CDR3 has 14 residues. The V and J ends lost 10 bases and 8 bases, in that order; junction bases with no gene match: 12. This CDR3 is CATVPSGVKDEQFF. The DNA for the CDR3 is TGTGCCACCGTACCTAGCGGGGTCAAGGATGAGCAGTTCTTC.

This clonotype turned up a few times. The chain joins TRBV3-1 to TRBJ1-4; D unclear. The CDR3 has 11 amino acids. Germline CDR1 is LGHDT and CDR2 is YNNKEL (reference sequence). V lost 1 base, J lost 8 bases, and 2 bases lay in between. CDR3 region: CASSQAEKLFF. CDR3 DNA sequence: TGTGCCAGCAGCCAAGCAGAAAAACTGTTTTTT.

V gene TRBV15 combines with J gene TRBJ2-7, with D possibly matching TRBD2 (5 bases). V lost 3 bases and J 0 bases, leaving 15 bases between the germline ends. The CDR3 is 16 residues long. Germline assignment: CDR1 LNHNV and CDR2 YYDKDF (reference sequence). The CDR3 is CATSSQRRDSSYEQYF. The CDR3 DNA reads TGTGCCACCAGCAGTCAAAGACGGGATAGCTCCTACGAGCAGTACTTC.

This clonotype was seen at least ten times. This chain joins TRBV11-2 and TRBJ2-3; tentative D call: TRBD2 (5 bases). Germline-derived CDR1 and CDR2 are SGHAT and FQNNGV. The CDR3 consists of 15 residues. The V end was cut by 0 bases, the J end by 4 bases, with 11 bases between. CDR3 protein: CASSLEGNSADTQYF. The CDR3 DNA follows: TGTGCCAGCAGCTTAGAGGGGAATAGCGCAGATACGCAGTATTTT.

This clonotype was counted a few times. For the CDR3, the DNA is TGTGCCAGCAGTGGGGACAGGGGGGCAGGATCACCCCTCCACTTT. Protein: CASSGDRGAGSPLHF. The chain links TRBV2 to TRBJ1-6; 11 nucleotides match TRBD1. This CDR3 has 15 residues. V trimming: 4 bases; J trimming: 10 bases; junction bases outside the gene matches: 6. The germline V gene has CDR1 SNHLY and CDR2 FYNNEI.

The V gene is TRBV6-1, the J gene TRBJ2-7; 8 bases match TRBD1. The germline gives CDR1 MNHNS, CDR2 SASEGT. The CDR3 is made up of 14 amino acids. The V and J ends lost 6 bases and 4 bases, in that order; junction bases with no gene match: 8. CDR3 protein: CASSARTGKYEQYF. In DNA form, the CDR3 reads TGTGCCAGCAGCGCCCGGACAGGGAAGTACGAGCAGTACTTC.

The rearrangement uses TRBV5-1 and TRBJ2-7; D unclear. The CDR3 contains 14 residues. From germline, CDR1 is SGHRS and CDR2 YFSETQ. The ends were cut back, 4 bases at V and 2 bases at J, with 13 bases in the middle. CDR3 nucleotides: TGCGCCAGCAGCAGGGATCCGGGTCCCTACGAGCAGTACTTC. The encoded protein is CASSRDPGPYEQYF.

This clonotype was detected many times. V is TRBV5-1 and J is TRBJ1-2; D not resolved. In germline, CDR1 is SGHRS, CDR2 YFSETQ. The CDR3 runs to 14 residues. V lost 1 base and J lost 5, with 12 bases in between. The CDR3: CASSLTAGRYGYTF. The CDR3 nucleotides read TGCGCCAGCAGCTTGACGGCAGGACGATATGGCTACACCTTC.

There are many counts of this clonotype. This sequence joins TRBV7-2 and TRBJ2-5, with TRBD1 matching over 8 bases. The V gene's germline CDR1 is SGHTA and CDR2 FQGNSA. V lost 3 bases, J lost 1 base, and 1 base stayed unmatched. The CDR3 runs 14 residues. The CDR3 reads CASSLDRVQETQYF. In nucleotides, the CDR3 is TGTGCCAGCAGCTTGGACAGGGTCCAAGAGACCCAGTACTTC.

This clonotype was counted between two and nine times. This chain joins TRBV11-2 and TRBJ1-4; D is unclear. CDR1 and CDR2 (germline): SGHAT, FQNNGV. The V end lost 11 bases, the J end lost 5 bases, and 15 bases lay between the germline ends. The CDR3 runs 13 residues. The CDR3 coding sequence is TGTGCCGTCAGGCCGTCGCCGAATGAAAAACTGTTTTTT. Its protein is CAVRPSPNEKLFF.

This clonotype has ten or more counts. This chain's CDR3 is CASSEDWGDTQYF. For the CDR3, the DNA is TGTGCCAGCAGTGAAGATTGGGGAGATACGCAGTATTTT. The gene calls are TRBV6-1 and TRBJ2-3; D gene ambiguous. This CDR3 contains 13 residues. The V and J ends lost 1 base and 5 bases respectively, with 7 bases between them. Germline CDR1 reads MNHNS; CDR2 reads SASEGT.

This clonotype was recorded at least ten times. The chain uses TRBV5-6 and TRBJ1-3; D is uncertain. The germline gives CDR1 SGHDT, CDR2 YYEEEE. Between the trimmed V and J ends, which lost 1 base and 0 bases, there was a span of 8 bases. CDR3 length: 15 residues. CDR3 protein: CASSLKAFSGNTIYF. The CDR3 DNA is TGTGCCAGCAGCTTGAAGGCTTTCTCTGGAAACACCATATATTTT.

The sample holds many counts of this clonotype. The V and J genes are TRBV20-1 and TRBJ2-2; D is perhaps TRBD2 (7 bases). V lost 0 bases to trimming and J lost 4 bases, with 21 bases between them. CDR3 length: 18 amino acids. CDR1 and CDR2 from the germline V gene are DFQATT and SNEGSKA (reference sequence). CDR3 region: CSARDIFRGEGGTGELFF. The DNA for the CDR3 is TGCAGTGCTAGAGATATATTCCGTGGGGAGGGGGGCACCGGGGAGCTGTTTTTT.

This clonotype showed up many times. The rearrangement links TRBV7-9 to TRBJ2-7, with 7 bases aligning to TRBD1. The CDR3 is 15 residues long. The ends lost 5 bases at V and 3 bases at J; junction bases unmatched: 10. Germline CDR1 is SEHNR and CDR2 is FQNEAQ (reference sequence). The CDR3 spells CASSPEGQIDYEQYF. In DNA, the CDR3 is TGTGCCAGCAGCCCAGAGGGACAGATAGACTACGAGCAGTACTTC.

A note on this clonotype: The junction and the germline gene differ at one end; a read error may be behind it. The chain has TRBV25-1 and TRBJ2-3, with 8 bases fitting TRBD1. Germline V CDR1 and CDR2: MGHDK, SYGVNS. There are 13 residues in the CDR3. Here the CDR3 DNA reads TGTGCCAGCGGGGGACAGGCGTCAGATACACAGTATTTT. Its translation is CASGGQASDTQYF.

This clonotype occurred many times. This chain joins TRBV7-9 and TRBJ2-5; 8 bases are a match to TRBD1. The CDR3 is 15 amino acids. J lost 3 bases, V lost 2 bases, and 5 bases had no gene match. CDR1 SEHNR and CDR2 FQNEAQ come from the germline V gene (reference sequence). The chain's CDR3 is CASSLSRTGKETQYF. The CDR3 nucleotides are TGTGCCAGCAGCTTATCTAGGACAGGGAAAGAGACCCAGTACTTC.

The chain recombines TRBV2 with TRBJ1-6, with TRBD1 as a possible D gene (6 bases). Germline CDR1 is SNHLY and CDR2 is FYNNEI. CDR3 length: 15 amino acids. V was pared by 6 bases and J by 0 bases, with 9 bases between. CDR3 coding DNA: TGTGCCAGCAGGAGGGACAACTCCTATAATTCACCCCTCCACTTT. This encodes CASRRDNSYNSPLHF.

This clonotype was seen ten or more times. This chain joins TRBV20-1 and TRBJ2-4; D possibly matches TRBD1 or TRBD2 (5 bases each). The CDR3 runs 16 residues. Trimming shortened V by 5 bases and J by 1 base, and 18 bases separated the two germline ends. Per the germline V gene, CDR1 is DFQATT and CDR2 is SNEGSKA (reference sequence). The CDR3 bases are TGCAGTGCTGGGTCCCGGGCCGGGGCGGCCAAAAACATTCAGTACTTC. As protein: CSAGSRAGAAKNIQYF.

This clonotype appeared a few times. The CDR3, as DNA: TGTGCCAGCAGTGTTAGCGGGGGCAACTCCTACAATGAGCAGTTCTTC. It specifies CASSVSGGNSYNEQFF. The chain joins TRBV2 to TRBJ2-1, with 9 bases matching TRBD2. The CDR3 sequence is 16 residues long. CDR1 and CDR2 from the germline V gene are SNHLY and FYNNEI. V lost 4 bases and J lost 0; bases outside the gene matches: 4.

This clonotype was found a few times. The chain links TRBV20-1 to TRBJ1-5; D might be TRBD1 (6 bases). The CDR3 totals 15 residues. Deletions cut 2 bases from V and 4 bases from J, with 15 bases between. CDR1 is DFQATT, CDR2 SNEGSKA, per germline (reference sequence). Here the CDR3 DNA reads TGCAGTGCTAGATTGGGCGGACAGCCTAATCAGCCCCAGCATTTT. It yields the protein CSARLGGQPNQPQHF.

J is TRBJ2-1 and V is TRBV3-1; 11 nucleotides line up with TRBD2. V was clipped by 6 bases and J by 9 bases; unmatched bases: 10. CDR3 length: 15 residues. The germline V gene has CDR1 LGHDT and CDR2 YNNKEL (reference sequence). Here the CDR3 DNA reads TGTGCCAGCAGGCCTAGCGGGGGGACTGGGGGTGAGCAGTTCTTC. This encodes CASRPSGGTGGEQFF.

This clonotype came up a few times. J is TRBJ1-4 and V is TRBV5-5; perhaps TRBD1 as D (6 bases). The CDR3 runs to 18 residues. Germline CDR1 is SGHKS and CDR2 is YYEKEE (reference sequence). V gave up 0 bases and J gave up 4 bases, with 19 bases separating them. The CDR3 spells CASSLVRRGGDNNEKLFF. The CDR3, as DNA: TGTGCCAGCAGCTTGGTTCGCAGGGGTGGTGATAATAATGAAAAACTGTTTTTT.